The clone carrying this TCR beta chain occurred many times. Its antigen is undetermined. Germline values: CDR1 DFQATT, CDR2 SNEGSKA (reference sequence). CDR3 size: 14 residues. V lost 1 base and J 3 bases, leaving 13 bases between the germline ends. The time point is: sample taken at primary tumor resection. A total of approximately 77 untreated early-stage non-small cell lung cancer patients served as donors. The data belong to a study of spatial heterogeneity in lung cancer. Overall study findings and caveats: Tumor mutation count correlated with how many alpha and beta TCRs expanded intratumorally.

Every TCR cDNA molecule carried a tag that served as a unique molecular identifier. TCRdb redid the calling of the 5' RACE reads with MiXCR, one entry per CDR3 protein. Of 5,200 or so distinct CDR3 sequences listed, less than 9% are singletons. The sample was lung tumor tissue, taken at surgery. The V gene is TRBV20-1, the J gene TRBJ2-7, with a tentative D call TRBD1 (7 bases). The sequence came from a male donor with early-stage non-small cell lung cancer. The CDR3, as DNA: TGCAGTGCTAGAGGTCAGGGGGGAGGCTACGAGCAGTACTTC. This codes for CSARGQGGGYEQYF.